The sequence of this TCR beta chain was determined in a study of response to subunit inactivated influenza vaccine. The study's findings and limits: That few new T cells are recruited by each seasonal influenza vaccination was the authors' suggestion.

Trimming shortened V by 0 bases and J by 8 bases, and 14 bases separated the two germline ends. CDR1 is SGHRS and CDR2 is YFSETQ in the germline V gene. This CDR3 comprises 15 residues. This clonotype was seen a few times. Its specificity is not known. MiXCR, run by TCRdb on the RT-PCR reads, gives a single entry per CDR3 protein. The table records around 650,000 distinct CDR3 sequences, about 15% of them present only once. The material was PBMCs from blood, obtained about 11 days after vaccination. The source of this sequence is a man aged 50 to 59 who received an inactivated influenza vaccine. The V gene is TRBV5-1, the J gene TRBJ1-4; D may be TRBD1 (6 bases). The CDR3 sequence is CASSLGGALDEKLFF. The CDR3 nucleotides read TGCGCCAGCAGCTTGGGGGGGGCTTTGGACGAAAAACTGTTTTTT. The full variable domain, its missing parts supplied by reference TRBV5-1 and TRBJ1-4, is KAGVTQTPRYLIKTRGQQVTLSCSPISGHRSVSWYQQTPGQGLQFLFEYFSETQRNKGNFPGRFSGRQFSNSRSEMNVSTLELGDSALYLCASSLGGALDEKLFFGSGTQLSVL.